This T cell receptor beta chain was sequenced during a study of blood T cell repertoires in COVID-19. V was cut by 3 bases and J by 5 bases, with 14 bases left in between. The CDR3 has 15 amino acids. From germline, CDR1 is LGHDT and CDR2 YNNKEL (reference sequence). Generated by immunoSEQ multiplex PCR, the TCRdb table keeps only in-frame clones and is missing some. The sample has tens of thousands of clones, 81% seen once. Sequencing was done on a sample of peripheral blood. The V gene is TRBV3-1 (or the pseudogene TRBV3-2), the J gene TRBJ2-1; perhaps TRBD2 as D (7 bases). The source is a man at least 80 years old with active or convalescent COVID-19. The CDR3 protein is CASSQTVGGHNEQFF. The CDR3, as DNA: TGTGCCAGCAGCCAGACGGTGGGGGGGCACAATGAGCAGTTCTTC.